This is a list of T cell receptor beta chains from one sample in a study of cytomegalovirus exposure and HLA in healthy donors. Profiling relied on immunoSEQ multiplex PCR, and the TCRdb table lists in-frame clones only, not all of them. The sample contains around 150,000 clones, 70% to 80% of which appear only once. Input material: PBMCs. The source of these receptors is a man aged 25 to 40 in good health and CMV-seronegative. The CDR3 runs from the conserved cysteine through the conserved F or W. The D gene is left open where the match is weak. Clone size is stated in some rows and not others, as once, few, many or a class when expanded.

clone_size	v_call	d_call	j_call	cdr3_nt	cdr3_aa
NA	TRBV6-1	TRBD1	TRBJ2-7	TGTGCCAGCAGTGAGACAGGGGCCTCCTACGAGCAGTACTTC	CASSETGASYEQYF
NA	TRBV7-2	TRBD1	TRBJ2-7	TGTGCCAGCAGCTTAGCTGGTAACAGGGGGGCATCTAGCTCCTACGAGCAGTACTTC	CASSLAGNRGASSSYEQYF
NA	TRBV7-6	TRBD2	TRBJ2-1	TGTGCCAGCAGCTTAATGGTACTAGCGGGAAGCTCCTACAATGAGCAGTTCTTC	CASSLMVLAGSSYNEQFF
NA	TRBV7-8	NA	TRBJ2-3	TGTGCCAGCAGCCCCCGACGGACTACAGATACGCAGTATTTT	CASSPRRTTDTQYF
once	TRBV28	TRBD2	TRBJ2-7	TGTGCCAGCAGTTTACGCGGGGGGTCAGACGAGCAGTACTTC	CASSLRGGSDEQYF
NA	TRBV19	TRBD1	TRBJ1-4	TGTGCCAGTAGGGACAGGGCTAATGAAAAACTGTTTTTT	CASRDRANEKLFF
NA	TRBV7-8	NA	TRBJ2-5	TGTGCCAGCAGCGCAGAGGCTGCTCAAGAGACCCAGTACTTC	CASSAEAAQETQYF
NA	TRBV11-2	NA	TRBJ2-7	TGTGCCAGCAGCTTAGTTGGGGCCAGCTACGAGCAGTACTTC	CASSLVGASYEQYF
NA	TRBV19	NA	TRBJ2-5	TGTGCCAGTAGTATCGGGGAAGAGACCCAGTACTTC	CASSIGEETQYF
NA	TRBV30	TRBD2	TRBJ2-5	TGTGCCTGGAGCCCCGGACTAGCGGGCAGACAAGAGACCCAGTACTTC	CAWSPGLAGRQETQYF
NA	TRBV2	NA	TRBJ2-1	TGTGCCAGCAGTGCTTCGTGGGGCGGGATTGTGAATGAGCAGTTCTTC	CASSASWGGIVNEQFF
NA	TRBV4-1	TRBD2	TRBJ2-1	TGCGCCAGCAGCCAAGGGGGCCTAGCGGGAGTAAGGAATGAGCAGTTCTTC	CASSQGGLAGVRNEQFF
NA	TRBV28	NA	TRBJ1-2	TGTGCCAGCAGTGGCTTGACAGGCAACTATGGCTACACCTTC	CASSGLTGNYGYTF
NA	TRBV6-6	NA	TRBJ2-3	TGTGCCAGCACCAAGGACACGAGCACAGATACGCAGTATTTT	CASTKDTSTDTQYF
NA	TRBV28	NA	TRBJ1-1	TGTGCCAGCAGTAGACTGGACAGACTCGAACCATTTGAAGCTTTCTTT	CASSRLDRLEPFEAFF
NA	TRBV18	TRBD1	TRBJ2-1	TGTGCCAGCTCACAGGGGGCGGTGAGCCTCAACAATGAGCAGTTCTTC	CASSQGAVSLNNEQFF
NA	TRBV30	TRBD1	TRBJ2-7	TGTGCCTGGAGTGTACAGGGGGCCGGGGGGTACGAGCAGTACTTC	CAWSVQGAGGYEQYF
NA	TRBV28	TRBD2	TRBJ2-3	TGTGCCAGCAGTACCCCAGGACTAGGAAGAGATACGCAGTATTTT	CASSTPGLGRDTQYF
NA	TRBV28	NA	TRBJ1-1	TGTGCCAGCGGGCAAAGGGGGTTATGGAACACTGAAGCTTTCTTT	CASGQRGLWNTEAFF
NA	TRBV6-5	NA	TRBJ2-7	TGTGCCAGCAGTTACTCGTTGGGGGGTGGCGAGCAGTACTTC	CASSYSLGGGEQYF
NA	TRBV6-5	TRBD1	TRBJ1-2	TGTGCCAGCAGCGACAGGGGGCGGAGTGGCTACACCTTC	CASSDRGRSGYTF
NA	TRBV18	TRBD2	TRBJ2-7	TGTGCCAGCTCACTCCTGGGGACTACCTACGAGCAGTACTTC	CASSLLGTTYEQYF
few	TRBV15	TRBD2	TRBJ2-1	TGTGCCACCAGCAATATGGCTAGCGGGAGCGGTGAGCAGTTCTTC	CATSNMASGSGEQFF
NA	TRBV5-1	NA	TRBJ2-2	TGCGCCAGCAGCGTCACAGGTCCGAACACCGGGGAGCTGTTTTTT	CASSVTGPNTGELFF
NA	TRBV6-5	NA	TRBJ2-7	TGTGCATCAAGGAGCAGCATGGCTTCCTACGAGCAGTACTTC	CASRSSMASYEQYF
NA	TRBV7-7	NA	TRBJ2-3	TGTGCTAGCAGCTCCGGTAACACAGATACGCAGTATTTT	CASSSGNTDTQYF
NA	TRBV10-1	TRBD2	TRBJ2-1	TGCGCCAGCAGTGAGAAGGTAGCGGGAGCGAATGAGCAGTTCTTC	CASSEKVAGANEQFF
once	TRBV28	NA	TRBJ1-2	TGTGCCAGCAGTTTCGGGGGGCGGGAGCGAGGCTACACCTTC	CASSFGGRERGYTF
NA	TRBV13	NA	TRBJ2-2	TGTGCCAGCAGCTCCTCGAACACCGGGGAGCTGTTTTTT	CASSSSNTGELFF
NA	TRBV7-2	NA	TRBJ1-5	TGTGCCAGCAGCAGGAGGGCGAATCAGCCCCAGCATTTT	CASSRRANQPQHF
NA	TRBV28	NA	TRBJ2-6	TGTGCCAGCGGGAGCTCTGGGGCCAACGTCCTGACTTTC	CASGSSGANVLTF
NA	TRBV27	TRBD2	TRBJ2-7	TGTGCCAGCAGTTTAGTTCCTAGCGGGGCCTACGAGCAGTACTTC	CASSLVPSGAYEQYF
NA	TRBV20-1	NA	TRBJ2-7	TGCAGTGCTCCCAGTCGGGACGAGCAGTACTTC	CSAPSRDEQYF
once	TRBV27	NA	TRBJ2-2	TGTGCCAGCAGGGAAACCGGGACACAGAACACCGGGGAGCTGTTTTTT	CASRETGTQNTGELFF
NA	TRBV19	NA	TRBJ1-1	TGTGCCAGTAGTAGCAGGAATAGGATGTCGGACACTGAAGCTTTCTTT	CASSSRNRMSDTEAFF
NA	TRBV27	TRBD1	TRBJ1-2	TGTGCCAGCAGTTTGGTGGGGGTCGGGACAGGGCTATATCTACTGGGGTCGGGCTACACCTTC	CASSLVGVGTGLYLLGSGYTF